This is a list of T cell receptor beta chains from one sample in a study of PD-L1 blockade in urothelial cancer. Data came from immunoSEQ multiplex PCR; TCRdb stores just in-frame clones and leaves some out. Here the sample spans around 33,000 clones, over 75% being singletons. The material sequenced was PBMCs, taken around atezolizumab (anti-PD-L1) treatment. Receptors were obtained from a man between 65 and 85 years old with urothelial cancer. Both conserved end residues are part of each CDR3. A D gene is named only where the DNA matches it firmly. A clone size is listed for some rows: how often the clone was seen (once, few, many), or a class if it is expanded.

d_call clone_size j_call v_call cdr3_nt cdr3_aa
. . TRBJ1-1 TRBV6-1 TGTGCCAGCCGCTCGGCGGGGAGTCTGAACACTGAAGCTTTCTTT CASRSAGSLNTEAFF
. . TRBJ1-1 TRBV28 TGTGCCAGCAGTTTACAAAACACTGAAGCTTTCTTT CASSLQNTEAFF
TRBD1 . TRBJ1-1 TRBV5-1 TGCGCCAGCAGCCAAGACAGGGGCGCTGGCACTGAAGCTTTCTTT CASSQDRGAGTEAFF
TRBD2 . TRBJ2-1 TRBV5-6 TGTGCCAGCAGCCTAGGGACTAGCGGGAGGTACAATGAGCAGTTCTTC CASSLGTSGRYNEQFF
TRBD1 . TRBJ1-2 TRBV4-3 TGCGCCAGCAGCCGGGACAGGGACTATGGCTACACCTTC CASSRDRDYGYTF
. . TRBJ1-1 TRBV9 TGTGCCAGCAGCGTAGCCGTAAACACTGAAGCTTTCTTT CASSVAVNTEAFF
TRBD2 . TRBJ2-1 TRBV19 TGTGCCAGTAGTATCAAACTAGCGGGAAACAATGAGCAGTTCTTC CASSIKLAGNNEQFF
. . TRBJ2-7 TRBV28 TGTGCCAGCCGACGGCAGGGCCTAACCTACGAGCAGTACTTC CASRRQGLTYEQYF
. . TRBJ2-2 TRBV6-4 TGTGCCAGCAGTGACTCGGGGGGAATCGCCGGGGAGCTGTTTTTT CASSDSGGIAGELFF
TRBD1 . TRBJ1-2 TRBV27 TGTGCCAGCAGGCACAGGGGGTCTGACTACACCTTC CASRHRGSDYTF
. . TRBJ1-1 TRBV28 TGTGCCAGCAGCCTAAGGCGGGCCTTTGAAGCTTTCTTT CASSLRRAFEAFF
. . TRBJ1-1 TRBV5-5 TGTGCCAGCAGCTTGCAGAACACTGAAGCTTTCTTT CASSLQNTEAFF
TRBD2 once TRBJ2-3 TRBV28 TGTGCCAGCAGCCAAGGACTAGCGGGAGGGCCTATGACAGATACGCAGTATTTT CASSQGLAGGPMTDTQYF
. few TRBJ2-1 TRBV20-1 TGCAGTGCTAGAGAGGCGCGGGAGCAGTTCTTC CSAREAREQFF
. . TRBJ2-4 TRBV19 TGTGCCAGTAGCCAGCGGGTCATTGGCAAAAACATTCAGTACTTC CASSQRVIGKNIQYF